This is a list of T cell receptor beta chains from one sample in a study of CD8 T cells in ankylosing spondylitis. TCRdb reanalysed the 5' RACE reads using MiXCR and keeps one entry per CDR3 protein. The table records around 490,000 distinct CDR3 sequences, 5.3% of them present only once. The sample taken for sequencing was blood, either unsorted or a sorted T cell fraction (not recorded which). The receptor set was obtained from a male donor with ankylosing spondylitis. Both conserved end residues are part of each CDR3. D genes are given only for firm matches. Where a row states a size, it is once, few, many or the class of an expanded clone; other rows omit it.

J gene | clone size | D gene | V gene | CDR3 protein | CDR3 DNA
TRBJ2-2 | many | - | TRBV29-1 | CSTGTLNTGELFF | TGCAGCACCGGGACATTAAACACCGGGGAGCTGTTTTTT
TRBJ1-2 | many | - | TRBV25-1 | CASSVGGSDGYTF | TGTGCCAGCAGTGTTGGGGGGTCGGATGGCTACACCTTC
TRBJ1-5 | many | TRBD1 | TRBV20-1 | CSARALWTGNQPQHF | TGCAGTGCTAGAGCCCTATGGACAGGAAATCAGCCCCAGCATTTT
TRBJ1-2 | many | TRBD1 | TRBV5-1 | CASSLRGQGYGYTF | TGCGCCAGCAGCTTGAGGGGGCAGGGCTATGGCTACACCTTC
TRBJ1-1 | - | - | TRBV4-3 | CASSQDSDSEAFF | TGCGCCAGCAGCCAAGATAGCGATTCTGAAGCTTTCTTT
TRBJ2-3 | many | - | TRBV6-5 | CASSEDSRRQYF | TGTGCCAGCAGTGAGGACAGCCGGCGGCAGTATTTT
TRBJ1-5 | many | - | TRBV6-4 | CASSDANGARSQPQHF | TGTGCCAGCAGTGACGCGAACGGGGCCAGGAGCCAGCCCCAGCATTTT
TRBJ1-2 | few | - | TRBV7-6 | CASSATRLYGYTF | TGTGCCAGCAGCGCAACAAGGTTGTATGGCTACACCTTC
TRBJ1-3 | many | - | TRBV6-5 | CASSYSGDSGNTIYF | TGTGCCAGCAGTTACTCGGGCGACTCTGGAAACACCATATATTTT
TRBJ2-2 | many | - | TRBV4-3 | CASSLLTGWELFF | TGCGCCAGCAGCCTCCTCACGGGCTGGGAGCTGTTTTTT
TRBJ2-1 | - | - | TRBV19 | CASSIRGRAYNEQFF | TGTGCCAGTAGTATTAGAGGCAGGGCTTACAATGAGCAGTTCTTC
TRBJ2-1 | many | - | TRBV29-1 | CSALDPRHNEQFF | TGCAGCGCTCTGGACCCTCGGCACAATGAGCAGTTCTTC
TRBJ2-7 | - | TRBD2 | TRBV20-1 | CSAREPGLAAYEQYF | TGCAGTGCTAGAGAGCCAGGACTAGCAGCATACGAGCAGTACTTC
TRBJ2-1 | many | TRBD2 | TRBV20-1 | CSARGLAGGTYNEQFF | TGCAGTGCTAGAGGGCTAGCGGGGGGGACCTACAATGAGCAGTTCTTC
TRBJ2-1 | - | - | TRBV11-3 | CASSSTSRHGSNEQFF | TGTGCCAGCAGCTCCACCTCTCGCCATGGGTCCAATGAGCAGTTCTTC
TRBJ2-3 | many | - | TRBV24-1 | CATQRRASHSSSTDTQYF | TGTGCCACCCAAAGACGGGCCAGCCACTCCTCAAGCACAGATACGCAGTATTTT
TRBJ2-5 | many | - | TRBV15 | CATSRGLMETQYF | TGTGCCACCAGCAGAGGACTGATGGAGACCCAGTACTTC
TRBJ2-1 | many | - | TRBV7-2 | CASSIRGLSSYNEQFF | TGTGCCAGCAGCATCCGCGGGCTAAGCTCCTACAATGAGCAGTTCTTC
TRBJ1-2 | many | - | TRBV10-3 | CAISEDESGGYGYTF | TGTGCCATCAGTGAGGATGAGTCGGGCGGCTATGGCTACACCTTC
TRBJ2-3 | - | - | TRBV4-3 | CASSHPLTRSSTDTQYF | TGCGCCAGCAGCCACCCTCTTACGCGGAGCAGCACAGATACGCAGTATTTT